This TCR beta chain emerged from a study of CD8 T cells in ankylosing spondylitis. Germline assignment: CDR1 SGDLS and CDR2 YYNGEE. V lost 4 bases, J lost 1 base, and 15 bases lay in between. The CDR3 extends over 15 amino acids. TCRdb re-called the 5' RACE reads with MiXCR, one entry per CDR3 protein. Here the sample spans about 5,700 distinct CDR3 sequences, 2% to 2.5% being singletons. This clonotype showed up many times. The source of this sequence is a male donor with ankylosing spondylitis or in good health (not recorded which). The chain couples TRBV9 to TRBJ2-7; D is ambiguous. What was sequenced was blood, either unsorted or a sorted T cell fraction (not recorded which). The CDR3 loop is CASSPRAGRSYEQYF. CDR3 bases: TGTGCCAGCAGCCCACGGGCAGGACGTTCCTACGAGCAGTACTTC. Looking up the rest from reference TRBV9 and TRBJ2-7 gives the full variable domain: DSGVTQTPKHLITATGQRVTLRCSPRSGDLSVYWYQQSLDQGLQFLIQYYNGEERAKGNILERFSAQQFPDLHSELNLSSLELGDSALYFCASSPRAGRSYEQYFGPGTRLTVT.